This T cell receptor beta chain was captured in a study of response to subunit inactivated influenza vaccine. TCRdb used MiXCR to reprocess the RT-PCR reads, holding one entry per CDR3 protein. The table includes around 480,000 distinct CDR3 sequences, 10% to 11% detected once. Study-level findings and limits: The study's authors posited that every seasonal influenza vaccination enlists few new T cells.

This clonotype was seen a handful of times. Its antigen remains unknown. This CDR3 is built from 15 residues. CDR1 is SGHRS and CDR2 is YFSETQ in the germline V gene. The V end was cut by 0 bases, the J end by 2 bases, with 10 bases between. The chain employs TRBV5-1 and TRBJ2-3, with a tentative D call TRBD1 (6 bases). The TCR originated in a man aged 50 to 60 who received an inactivated influenza vaccine. The sequencing used PBMCs from blood, collected around seven weeks after vaccination. For the CDR3, the DNA is TGCGCCAGCAGCTTGGTCCAGGGGTTCACAGATACGCAGTATTTT. Encoded protein: CASSLVQGFTDTQYF.